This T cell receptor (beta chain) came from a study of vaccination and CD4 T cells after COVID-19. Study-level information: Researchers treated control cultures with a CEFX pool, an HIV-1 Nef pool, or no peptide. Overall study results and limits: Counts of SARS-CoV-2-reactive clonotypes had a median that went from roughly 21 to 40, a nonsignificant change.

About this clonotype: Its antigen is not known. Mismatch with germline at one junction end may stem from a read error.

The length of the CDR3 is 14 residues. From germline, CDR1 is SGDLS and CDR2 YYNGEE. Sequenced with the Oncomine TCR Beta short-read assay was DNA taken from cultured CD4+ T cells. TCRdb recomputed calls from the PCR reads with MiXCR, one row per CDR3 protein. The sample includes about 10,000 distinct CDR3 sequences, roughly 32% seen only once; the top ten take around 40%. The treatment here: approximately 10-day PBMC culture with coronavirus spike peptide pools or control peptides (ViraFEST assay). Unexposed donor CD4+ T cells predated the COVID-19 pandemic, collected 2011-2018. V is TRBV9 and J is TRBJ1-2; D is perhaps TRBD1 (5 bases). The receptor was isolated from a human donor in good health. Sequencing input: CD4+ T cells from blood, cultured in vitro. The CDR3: CAGSVVPDSRGYTF. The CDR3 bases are TGTGCCGGCAGCGTAGTCCCAGACAGCCGTGGCTACACCTTC.